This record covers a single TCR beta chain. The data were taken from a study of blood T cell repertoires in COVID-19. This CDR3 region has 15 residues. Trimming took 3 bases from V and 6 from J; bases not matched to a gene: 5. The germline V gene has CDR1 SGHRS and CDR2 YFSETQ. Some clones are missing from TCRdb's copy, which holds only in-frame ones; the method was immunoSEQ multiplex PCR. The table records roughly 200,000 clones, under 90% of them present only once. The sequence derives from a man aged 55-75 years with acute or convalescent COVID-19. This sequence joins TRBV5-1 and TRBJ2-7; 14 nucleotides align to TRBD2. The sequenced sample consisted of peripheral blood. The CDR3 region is CASSSGLAGGSEQYF. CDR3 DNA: TGCGCCAGCAGCTCCGGACTAGCGGGAGGTTCCGAGCAGTACTTC.